This T cell receptor (beta chain) is from a study of PD-1 blockade in mismatch repair-deficient tumors. Study summary: Enrolled about 2013-2016, patients had progressing, pretreated mismatch repair-deficient cancers of about twelve types. Regarding the study as a whole: Rapid post-treatment expansion, then contraction, generally preceding radiologic response, marked tumor-resident clones.

TCRs were sequenced from a few patients responding to pembrolizumab. Details on this clone: Its antigen is not known. A read error may produce the germline difference seen at one junction end.

The CDR3 runs to 15 residues. The V gene's germline CDR1 is ENHRY and CDR2 SYGVKD. Repertoires were generated with immunoSEQ multiplex PCR, while TCRdb's copy carries only in-frame clones and drops some. The sample holds some 130,000 clones; about nine tenths are singletons and the top ten take about 11%. The clonotype comes from an adult with mismatch repair-deficient cancer. This chain links TRBV10-3 with TRBJ2-7; 7 nucleotides agree with TRBD2. Specimen: peripheral blood, collected approximately 72 weeks after starting pembrolizumab. The CDR3 bases are TGTGCCATCAGTCACCGGGGGGTAGCTGGCTACACCGACCACTTC. Residues: CAISHRGVAGYTDHF.